A single sample is the source of the 30 T cell receptor beta chains below, sequenced in a study of shared clonotypes between healthy human individuals. TCRdb's copy holds only in-frame clones and misses some; the assay was immunoSEQ multiplex PCR. The table lists around 1.4 million clones, approximately 98.5% of them singletons, with 0.36% in the top ten. Sequenced input: naive CD4+ T cells sorted from blood. The subset: CD45RA+ positively selected. Receptors originate from a man aged 25 to 40 in good health.

The V and J genes are TRBV28 and TRBJ1-4; D is possibly TRBD1 (6 bases). Deletions cut 5 bases from V and 5 bases from J, with 18 bases between. This CDR3 region has 16 residues. Germline V gives CDR1 MDHEN, CDR2 SYDVKM. The CDR3 coding sequence is TGTGCCAGCAGTCCCCTCTCAGGGGTGGGGAATGAAAAACTGTTTTTT. Translation: CASSPLSGVGNEKLFF.

For the CDR3, the DNA is TGTGCCAGCAGCCCCCGACAGGGAACAAGAGAGACCCAGTACTTC. As protein: CASSPRQGTRETQYF. V is TRBV7-3 and J is TRBJ2-5, with 7 positions matching TRBD1. Germline loops: CDR1 SGHTA, CDR2 FQGTGA. The CDR3 sequence is 15 residues long. The junction had 10 bases not matched to a gene; V was cut back by 5 bases and J by 4 bases.

The rearrangement uses TRBV6-1 and TRBJ1-2; 7 nucleotides align to TRBD1. Germline CDR1 MNHNS, CDR2 SASEGT. The CDR3 loop spans 14 amino acids. Trimming at V came to 2 bases and at J to 7 bases, leaving 7 bases not matched to a gene. Written as DNA, the CDR3 is TGTGCCAGCAGTGAATCTGGAGGGGGCTCTGGCTACACCTTC. Its translation is CASSESGGGSGYTF.

The chain links TRBV19 to TRBJ2-2; 10 nucleotides agree with TRBD1. This CDR3 region has 16 residues. Germline lookup yields CDR1 LNHDA and CDR2 SQIVND (reference sequence). Unmatched junction bases numbered 7, after V lost 3 bases and J lost 6 bases. CDR3 coding DNA: TGTGCCAGTAGTATTGGGGACAGGGGCCCTCCCGGGGAGCTGTTTTTT. This sequence encodes CASSIGDRGPPGELFF. The full variable domain, its missing parts supplied by reference TRBV19 and TRBJ2-2, is DGGITQSPKYLFRKEGQNVTLSCEQNLNHDAMYWYRQDPGQGLRLIYYSQIVNDFQKGDIAEGYSVSREKKESFPLTVTSAQKNPTAFYLCASSIGDRGPPGELFFGEGSRLTVL.

The chain couples TRBV7-9 to TRBJ2-2; D could derive from TRBD1 or TRBD2 (6 bases each). Looked up from germline, CDR1 is SEHNR and CDR2 is FQNEAQ (reference sequence). The CDR3 has 16 residues. V dropped 7 bases and J dropped 0 bases, with 15 bases sitting between them. Here the CDR3 reads CASTNGGPPNTGELFF. The CDR3 region has the DNA TGTGCCAGCACTAATGGGGGGCCTCCGAACACCGGGGAGCTGTTTTTT.

This chain uses TRBV19 with TRBJ2-3, with 11 positions matching TRBD2. From germline, CDR1 is LNHDA and CDR2 SQIVND (reference sequence). V trimming: 5 bases; J trimming: 2 bases; junction bases outside the gene matches: 15. The CDR3 totals 19 residues. DNA for the CDR3: TGTGCCAGTAGTTCTGTAAGACTAGCGGGGAGAGTTACCACAGATACGCAGTATTTT. Its protein is CASSSVRLAGRVTTDTQYF.

Concerning this clone itself: The same CDR3 arises from other DNA sequences in this sample as well. J is TRBJ1-5 and V is TRBV5-1; 8 nucleotides align to TRBD1. The germline CDR1 and CDR2 sequences are SGHRS and YFSETQ. V lost 4 bases and J lost 4; bases outside the gene matches: 4. The CDR3 has 14 amino acids. CDR3 protein: CASSPGTGNQPQHF. CDR3 DNA sequence: TGCGCCAGCAGCCCCGGGACAGGAAATCAGCCCCAGCATTTT. Full variable domain (missing parts from reference TRBV5-1 and TRBJ1-5): KAGVTQTPRYLIKTRGQQVTLSCSPISGHRSVSWYQQTPGQGLQFLFEYFSETQRNKGNFPGRFSGRQFSNSRSEMNVSTLELGDSALYLCASSPGTGNQPQHFGDGTRLSIL.

V usage is TRBV5-1 and J usage is TRBJ2-7; TRBD1 aligns across 11 bases. Germline V gene data show CDR1 as SGHRS and CDR2 as YFSETQ. This CDR3 region has 15 residues. V lost 4 bases to trimming and J lost 3 bases; unmatched junction nucleotides: 6. The CDR3 region has the DNA TGCGCCAGCAGCCAACGGACAGGGGGCCTCTACGAGCAGTACTTC. This codes for CASSQRTGGLYEQYF.

V usage is TRBV7-2 and J usage is TRBJ2-2; 11 bases line up with TRBD2. J gave up 3 bases and V 5 bases, and 5 bases lay outside the gene matches. CDR3 length: 16 residues. Germline CDR1 reads SGHTA; CDR2 reads FQGNSA. CDR3 coding DNA: TGTGCCAGCAGCCCCACTAGCGGGAGTTACACCGGGGAGCTGTTTTTT. This sequence encodes CASSPTSGSYTGELFF.

V and J are TRBV5-6 and TRBJ2-7; D is uncertain. V was cut by 3 bases and J by 5 bases, with 15 bases left in between. Germline CDR1 and CDR2: SGHDT and YYEEEE. CDR3 length: 14 residues. In nucleotides, the CDR3 is TGTGCCAGCAGCTGGGGTCTTGGCTCAGACGAGCAGTACTTC. It translates to CASSWGLGSDEQYF.

The rearrangement links TRBV11-2 to TRBJ2-7, with 8 nucleotides matching TRBD1. Germline V gene lookup returns CDR1 SGHAT and CDR2 FQNNGV. V lost 5 bases to trimming and J lost 5 bases; unmatched junction nucleotides: 17. This CDR3 has 17 amino acids. The CDR3 region has the DNA TGTGCCAGCAGCCTCCGAGGGGGTGGACAGGGCAAAAACGAGCAGTACTTC. Its translation is CASSLRGGGQGKNEQYF.

The chain recombines TRBV10-3 with TRBJ2-1; 9 bases fit TRBD2. Germline lookup yields CDR1 ENHRY and CDR2 SYGVKD. The junction had 11 bases not matched to a gene; V was cut back by 6 bases and J by 8 bases. There are 15 residues in the CDR3. The CDR3 is CAIRVAGVGGDEQFF. For the CDR3, the DNA is TGTGCCATCAGGGTAGCGGGAGTGGGGGGGGATGAGCAGTTCTTC.

The chain recombines TRBV28 with TRBJ2-1; 7 bases fit TRBD2. CDR1 and CDR2 from the germline V gene are MDHEN and SYDVKM. This CDR3 spans 11 amino acids. V trimming: 4 bases; J trimming: 14 bases; junction bases outside the gene matches: 5. For the CDR3, the DNA is TGTGCCAGCAGTTCAACTAGCGAGGAGTTCTTC. Amino acids: CASSSTSEEFF. Filled out from reference TRBV28 and TRBJ2-1, the complete variable domain reads DVKVTQSSRYLVKRTGEKVFLECVQDMDHENMFWYRQDPGLGLRLIYFSYDVKMKEKGDIPEGYSVSREKKERFSLILESASTNQTSMYLCASSSTSEEFFGPGTRLTVL.

This clone is a singleton in its sample. The chain couples TRBV11-2 to TRBJ2-1; TRBD2 matches at 11 bases. The V and J ends lost 8 bases and 4 bases, in that order; junction bases with no gene match: 7. CDR1 and CDR2 from the germline V gene are SGHAT and FQNNGV. This CDR3 comprises 15 residues. Here the CDR3 DNA reads TGTGCCAGCTCGATACTAGCGGGAGATTACAATGAGCAGTTCTTC. It encodes CASSILAGDYNEQFF.

The V gene is TRBV9, the J gene TRBJ2-5, with TRBD1 as a possible D gene (7 bases). Trimming cost V 7 bases and J 1 base, with 11 bases left between them. This CDR3 spans 13 amino acids. The germline V gene encodes CDR1 SGDLS and CDR2 YYNGEE. The CDR3 protein is CASGGGSQETQYF. As DNA, the CDR3 is TGTGCCAGCGGAGGGGGCAGCCAAGAGACCCAGTACTTC.

V is TRBV11-2 and J is TRBJ1-2; tentatively, D is TRBD1 (5 bases). CDR1 SGHAT and CDR2 FQNNGV come from the germline V gene. The CDR3 loop spans 15 amino acids. Trimming shortened V by 1 base and J by 2 bases, and 11 bases separated the two germline ends. CDR3 nucleotides: TGTGCCAGCAGCTTAGGAACGGGGGGAAACTATGGCTACACCTTC. Its protein product is CASSLGTGGNYGYTF.

The genes are TRBV18 and TRBJ2-1; tentatively, D is TRBD2 (6 bases). The CDR3 covers 14 residues. V lost 0 bases and J lost 5, with 8 bases in between. Germline-derived CDR1 and CDR2 are KGHSH and LQKENI. The CDR3 here is CASSPPSSDNEQFF. DNA of the CDR3: TGTGCCAGCTCACCACCGTCTAGCGACAATGAGCAGTTCTTC.

V gene TRBV30 combines with J gene TRBJ2-3; TRBD1 is a possible D gene (5 bases). Trimming took 3 bases from V and 4 from J, leaving 11 bases between them. Germline-derived CDR1 and CDR2 are GTSNPN and SVGIG (reference sequence). CDR3 size: 13 residues. The CDR3 sequence: CAWRRPGSDTQYF. The DNA of the CDR3 is TGTGCCTGGAGAAGACCAGGGTCAGATACGCAGTATTTT. Using reference TRBV30 and TRBJ2-3 for the parts outside the CDR3, the full variable domain is SQTIHQWPATLVQPVGSPLSLECTVEGTSNPNLYWYRQAAGRGLQLLFYSVGIGQISSEVPQNLSASRPQDRQFILSSKKLLLSDSGFYLCAWRRPGSDTQYFGPGTRLTVL.

The chain recombines TRBV5-1 with TRBJ2-1; 11 nucleotides match TRBD2. V lost 4 bases to trimming and J lost 1 base; unmatched junction nucleotides: 7. CDR3 length: 17 residues. Germline assignment: CDR1 SGHRS and CDR2 YFSETQ. This CDR3 reads CASSEPGLADSYNEQFF. CDR3 DNA: TGCGCCAGCAGCGAACCGGGACTAGCGGATTCCTACAATGAGCAGTTCTTC.

The gene calls are TRBV6-5 and TRBJ1-4; D may be TRBD1 (6 bases). CDR1 and CDR2 from the germline V gene are MNHEY and SVGAGI. Trimming pared 4 bases from V and 8 bases from J, leaving 8 bases between. The CDR3 spans 12 residues. CDR3: CASSLGGEKLFF. CDR3 nucleotide sequence: TGTGCCAGCAGTTTAGGGGGGGAAAAACTGTTTTTT.

The V call is TRBV28, the J call TRBJ2-4, with a possible D match to TRBD2 (5 bases). Germline-derived CDR1 and CDR2 are MDHEN and SYDVKM. The length of the CDR3 is 10 residues. Trimming pared 8 bases from V and 10 bases from J, leaving 9 bases between. CDR3 sequence (DNA): TGTGCCAGCGGAGGACCGATTCAGTACTTC. This sequence encodes CASGGPIQYF.

This rearrangement joins TRBV27 to TRBJ2-7; 7 nucleotides align to TRBD1. The length of the CDR3 is 14 residues. The ends lost 8 bases at V and 6 bases at J; junction bases unmatched: 13. Per the germline V gene, CDR1 is MNHEY and CDR2 is SMNVEV (reference sequence). CDR3 coding DNA: TGTGCCAGCCGCACGACAGGGTTATTCTCCGAGCAGTACTTC. Translating it yields CASRTTGLFSEQYF.

The gene calls are TRBV28 and TRBJ2-7; 8 positions agree with TRBD1. Germline CDR1 MDHEN, CDR2 SYDVKM. Trimming at V came to 3 bases and at J to 1 base, leaving 5 bases not matched to a gene. The CDR3 covers 15 residues. CDR3 DNA: TGTGCCAGCAGTTTCCCGACAGGGGAATCCTACGAGCAGTACTTC. Translation: CASSFPTGESYEQYF.

This chain connects TRBV18 to TRBJ2-6; possible D gene TRBD2, 5 bases. CDR3 length: 20 residues. Germline V lookup: CDR1 KGHSH, CDR2 LQKENI. Trimming removed 4 bases from V and 1 base from J, with 23 bases in between. The CDR3 here is CASSRRPSLGERSGANVLTF. DNA for the CDR3: TGTGCCAGCTCACGGAGGCCAAGCTTGGGAGAGAGATCTGGGGCCAACGTCCTGACTTTC.

The gene calls are TRBV4-2 and TRBJ1-1, with D possibly being TRBD1 (5 bases). The ends were cut back, 1 base at V and 2 bases at J, with 14 bases in the middle. CDR3 length: 16 residues. From germline, CDR1 is LGHNA and CDR2 YNFKEQ. The chain's CDR3 is CASSQAPGFSNTEAFF. The CDR3 nucleotides are TGTGCCAGCAGCCAAGCCCCAGGGTTTTCTAACACTGAAGCTTTCTTT.

This chain connects TRBV27 to TRBJ2-7; no firm D call. The CDR3 is 11 amino acids. V was cut by 3 bases and J by 0 bases, with 0 bases left in between. In germline, CDR1 is MNHEY, CDR2 SMNVEV (reference sequence). The CDR3 bases are TGTGCCAGCAGTTTCTCCTACGAGCAGTACTTC. Its protein product is CASSFSYEQYF.

The genes are TRBV5-6 and TRBJ1-2, with 7 positions matching TRBD1. The germline CDR1 and CDR2 sequences are SGHDT and YYEEEE. The CDR3 covers 15 residues. V was pared by 0 bases and J by 4 bases, with 6 bases of the junction left unmatched. The DNA for the CDR3 is TGTGCCAGCAGCTTGGCCACAGGGGCGGGCTATGGCTACACCTTC. This codes for CASSLATGAGYGYTF. Drawing the rest from reference TRBV5-6 and TRBJ1-2, the complete variable domain is DAGVTQSPTHLIKTRGQQVTLRCSPKSGHDTVSWYQQALGQGPQFIFQYYEEEERQRGNFPDRFSGHQFPNYSSELNVNALLLGDSALYLCASSLATGAGYGYTFGSGTRLTVV.

This clone was recorded once. The chain combines TRBV9 with TRBJ2-1; no firm D call. Germline V gives CDR1 SGDLS, CDR2 YYNGEE. The CDR3 length is 14 residues. V was clipped by 0 bases and J by 9 bases, with 13 bases between them. The CDR3 loop is CASSVEPIFSEQFF. Written as DNA, the CDR3 is TGTGCCAGCAGCGTAGAGCCTATCTTTAGTGAGCAGTTCTTC.

This clone was picked up a small number of times. Other DNA sequences of this sample code for an identical CDR3. The rearrangement joins TRBV5-1 to TRBJ2-1, with D possibly being TRBD2 (5 bases). Germline assignment: CDR1 SGHRS and CDR2 YFSETQ. This CDR3 is 15 amino acids long. Trimming took 1 base from V and 0 from J, leaving 8 bases between them. In DNA, the CDR3 is TGCGCCAGCAGCTTGCCCCGGGACTCCTACAATGAGCAGTTCTTC. It translates to CASSLPRDSYNEQFF.

This chain links TRBV29-1 with TRBJ2-1; D is uncertain. CDR1 and CDR2 (germline): SQVTM, ANQGSEA. The CDR3 is 12 residues long. The DNA for the CDR3 is TGCAGTTCGTCTGGTTCATACAATGAGCAGTTCTTC. It is translated as CSSSGSYNEQFF.